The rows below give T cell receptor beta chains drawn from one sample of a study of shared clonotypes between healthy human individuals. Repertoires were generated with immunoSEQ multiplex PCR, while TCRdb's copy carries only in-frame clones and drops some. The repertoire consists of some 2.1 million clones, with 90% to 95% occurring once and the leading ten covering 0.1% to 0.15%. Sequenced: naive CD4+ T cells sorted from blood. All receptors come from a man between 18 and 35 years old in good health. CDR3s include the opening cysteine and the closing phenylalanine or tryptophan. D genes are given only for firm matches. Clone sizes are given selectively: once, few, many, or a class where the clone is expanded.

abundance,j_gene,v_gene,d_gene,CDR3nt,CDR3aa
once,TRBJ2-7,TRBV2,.,TGTGCCAGCAGTGTTATCTCACTCGGGCAGTACTTC,CASSVISLGQYF
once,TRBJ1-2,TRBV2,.,TGTGCCAGCAGCCGGGACGGGGGAAACTATGGCTACACCTTC,CASSRDGGNYGYTF
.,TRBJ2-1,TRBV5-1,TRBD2,TGCGCCAGCAGTCATAGCGGGGACGGCAATGAGCAGTTCTTC,CASSHSGDGNEQFF
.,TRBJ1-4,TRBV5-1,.,TGCGCCAGCAGCAGACAGACTCTAGAAGGTGAAAAACTGTTTTTT,CASSRQTLEGEKLFF
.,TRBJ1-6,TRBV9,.,TGTGCCAGCAGCGTGATACAGGATTCACCCCTCCACTTT,CASSVIQDSPLHF
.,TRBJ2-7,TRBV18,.,TGTGCCAGCTCACGGGATCGTGTCTCCTACGAGCAGTACTTC,CASSRDRVSYEQYF
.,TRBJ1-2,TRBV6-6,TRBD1,TGTGCCAGCAGTCGTGATATCGGGACAGGGAACTATGGCTACACCTTC,CASSRDIGTGNYGYTF
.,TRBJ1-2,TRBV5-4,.,TGTGCCAGCAGCCCGGGAGCAGGGGCGAATTCCTATGGCTACACCTTC,CASSPGAGANSYGYTF
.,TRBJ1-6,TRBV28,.,TGTGCCAGCACAGGGGCCAATTCACCCCTCCACTTT,CASTGANSPLHF
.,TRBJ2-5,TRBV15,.,TGTGCCACCAGCAGAGGTGAGGACAGCTTACAAGAGACCCAGTACTTC,CATSRGEDSLQETQYF
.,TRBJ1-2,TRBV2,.,TGTGCCAGCAGTGGAGACACCCACTACTATGGCTACACCTTC,CASSGDTHYYGYTF
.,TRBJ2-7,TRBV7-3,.,TGTGCCAGCAGCTTGGGGACCAACTACGAGCAGTACTTC,CASSLGTNYEQYF
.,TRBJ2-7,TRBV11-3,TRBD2,TGTGCCAGCAGCTTAACGGGCTCCCTAGCGGGGACATACGACGAGCAGTACTTC,CASSLTGSLAGTYDEQYF
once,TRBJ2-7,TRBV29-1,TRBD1,TGCAGCGTTGTGGGTGGGGGACAGGGGACCTACGAGCAGTACTTC,CSVVGGGQGTYEQYF
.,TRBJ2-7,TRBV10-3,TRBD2,TGTGCCATCAGTGAGTCGAGGACTAGCGGGAAATATTCCTCCTACGAGCAGTACTTC,CAISESRTSGKYSSYEQYF
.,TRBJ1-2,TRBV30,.,TGTGCCTGGAGCGAAAACCGGGGGGCTTCTGGCTACACCTTC,CAWSENRGASGYTF
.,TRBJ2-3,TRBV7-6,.,TGTGCCAGCAGCTTCGGGGCGGCAAGCACAGATACGCAGTATTTT,CASSFGAASTDTQYF
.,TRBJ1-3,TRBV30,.,TGTGCCCGCACCGGGGATAGCTCTGGAAACACCATATATTTT,CARTGDSSGNTIYF
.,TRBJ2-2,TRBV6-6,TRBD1,TGTGCCAGCAGTCAAACGGGGGACAGGGGATCCGGGGAGCTGTTTTTT,CASSQTGDRGSGELFF
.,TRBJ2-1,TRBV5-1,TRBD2,TGCGCCAGCAGCCCAACTAGCGGGGGCAATGAGCAGTTCTTC,CASSPTSGGNEQFF
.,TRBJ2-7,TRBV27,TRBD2,TGTGCCAGCATCCCTCACGGGGGGACTAGCGGGAGGGCCGTTTACGAGCAGTACTTC,CASIPHGGTSGRAVYEQYF
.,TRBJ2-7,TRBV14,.,TGTGCCAGCAGCCAAGTCTCGGGACAAATCGAGCAGTACTTC,CASSQVSGQIEQYF
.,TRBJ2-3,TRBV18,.,TGTGCCAGCTCACTCAGACAGGATCCTAGCACAGACACGCAGTATTTT,CASSLRQDPSTDTQYF
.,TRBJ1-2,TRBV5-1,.,TGCGCCAGCAGCTTAAAACCGGACAGCCCAAGCTCGGGTAACTATGGCTACACCTTC,CASSLKPDSPSSGNYGYTF
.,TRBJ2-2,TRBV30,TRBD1,TGTGCCTGGAGGGGACAGGGTTCCGGGGAGCTGTTTTTT,CAWRGQGSGELFF
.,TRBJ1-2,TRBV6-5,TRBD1,TGTGCCAGCAGTTACCGGGACAGGGGATTTGGCTACACCTTC,CASSYRDRGFGYTF
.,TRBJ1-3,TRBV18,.,TGTGCCAGCTCACCAAATCCTAAATTAGACACCATATATTTT,CASSPNPKLDTIYF
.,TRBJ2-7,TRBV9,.,TGTGCCAGCAGCGTAGAACAGGGAGATTCCTACGAGCAGTACTTC,CASSVEQGDSYEQYF
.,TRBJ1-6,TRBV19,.,TGTGCCAGTAGTATTGGATCCATCGATAATTCACCCCTCCACTTT,CASSIGSIDNSPLHF
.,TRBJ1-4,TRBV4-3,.,TGCGCCAGCAGCCAGGTTTTGGGTGTTGCTAATGAAAAACTGTTTTTT,CASSQVLGVANEKLFF
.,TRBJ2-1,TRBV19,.,TGTGCCAGTAAGAATTACAATGAGCAGTTCTTC,CASKNYNEQFF
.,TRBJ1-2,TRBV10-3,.,TGTGCCATCAGTGCCGGTCCTAACTATGGCTACACCTTC,CAISAGPNYGYTF
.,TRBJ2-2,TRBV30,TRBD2,TGTGCCTGTCAAGGCGGCGGGCTAGCGGGGCTGAACACCGGGGAGCTGTTTTTT,CACQGGGLAGLNTGELFF
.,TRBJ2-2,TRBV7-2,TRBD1,TGTGCCAGCAGCTTAACACAGGGGGAATTGGGGGAGCTGTTTTTT,CASSLTQGELGELFF
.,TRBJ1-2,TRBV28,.,TGTGCCAGCAATAGGGGGAATGAGAACTATGGCTACACCTTC,CASNRGNENYGYTF
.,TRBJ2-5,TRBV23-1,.,TGCGCCAGCAGACCCGAGTTGAAAGAGACCCAGTACTTC,CASRPELKETQYF
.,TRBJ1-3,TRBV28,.,TGTGCCAGCAGTTTCCACGGACAGAGGATCCTAGCCGCCTCTGGAAACACCATATATTTT,CASSFHGQRILAASGNTIYF
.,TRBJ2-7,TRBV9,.,TGTGCCAGCAGCGTAGGTCCCGTACAGAATTCCTACGAGCAGTACTTC,CASSVGPVQNSYEQYF
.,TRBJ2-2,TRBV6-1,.,TGTGCCAGCAGGAGGGACCTAGCATCCGGGGAGCTGTTTTTT,CASRRDLASGELFF
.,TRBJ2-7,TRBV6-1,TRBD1,TGTGCCAGCAGACAGGGGTACGAGCAGTACTTC,CASRQGYEQYF
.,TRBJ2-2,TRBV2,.,TGTGCCACCCAGGGAGGCGGGGAGCTGTTTTTT,CATQGGGELFF
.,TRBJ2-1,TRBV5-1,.,TGCGCCAGCAGCTTGGCCGACAGCTACAATGAGCAGTTCTTC,CASSLADSYNEQFF
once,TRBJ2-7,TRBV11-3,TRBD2,TGTGCCAGCAGCTTTGAGACTAGCGGGAGCGAGCAGTACTTC,CASSFETSGSEQYF
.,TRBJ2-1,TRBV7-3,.,TGTGCCAGCAGCTCTCAGGGCCACAATGAGCAGTTCTTC,CASSSQGHNEQFF
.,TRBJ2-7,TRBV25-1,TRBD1,TGTGCCAGCAGTCCGGACAGGGAGGCTAGTTGGGAGCAGTACTTC,CASSPDREASWEQYF
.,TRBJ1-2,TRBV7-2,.,TGTGCCAGCAGCCAAAACCAGGGTGAGGGCTACACCTTC,CASSQNQGEGYTF
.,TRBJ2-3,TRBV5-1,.,TGCGCCAGCAGCTGGGGCGCGGACACAGATACGCAGTATTTT,CASSWGADTDTQYF
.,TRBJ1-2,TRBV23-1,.,TGCGCCAGCAGTCAATCGGCAGGAATCACCTATGGCTACACCTTC,CASSQSAGITYGYTF
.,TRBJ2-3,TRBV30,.,TGTGCCTGGAGCACGGGCACAGATACGCAGTATTTT,CAWSTGTDTQYF
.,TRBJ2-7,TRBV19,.,TGTGCCAGTAGACCTACGGACAGCTTCTACGAGCAGTACTTC,CASRPTDSFYEQYF
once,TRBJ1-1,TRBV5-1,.,TGCGCCAGCCACAGGGACTTGAACACTGAAGCTTTCTTT,CASHRDLNTEAFF
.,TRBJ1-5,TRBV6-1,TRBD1,TGTGCCAGCAGTGACCCTTGGGGAGGGGGCCTCCGCACCCAGCATTTT,CASSDPWGGGLRTQHF
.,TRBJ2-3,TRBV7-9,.,TGTGCAGTCGAAGGGACAGATACGCAGTATTTT,CAVEGTDTQYF
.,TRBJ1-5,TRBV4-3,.,TGCGCCAGCAGCCAAGTGTTCCGCAGCAATCAGCCCCAGCATTTT,CASSQVFRSNQPQHF